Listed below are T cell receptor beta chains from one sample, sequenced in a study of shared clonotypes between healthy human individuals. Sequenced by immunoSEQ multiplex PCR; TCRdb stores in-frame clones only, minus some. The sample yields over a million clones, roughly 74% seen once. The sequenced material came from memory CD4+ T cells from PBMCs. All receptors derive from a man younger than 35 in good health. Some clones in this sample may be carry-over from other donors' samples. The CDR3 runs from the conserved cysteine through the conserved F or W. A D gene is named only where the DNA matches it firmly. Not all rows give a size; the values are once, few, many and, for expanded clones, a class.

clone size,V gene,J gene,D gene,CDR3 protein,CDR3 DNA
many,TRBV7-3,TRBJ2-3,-,CASSPTVSSPGDTQYF,TGTGCCAGCAGCCCTACCGTCTCTAGCCCCGGGGATACGCAGTATTTT
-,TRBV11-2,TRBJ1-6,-,CASSSRDNYNSPLHF,TGTGCCAGCAGCTCCCGGGACAACTATAATTCACCCCTCCACTTT
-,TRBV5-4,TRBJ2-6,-,CASSFKSGANVLTF,TGTGCCAGCAGCTTTAAGTCTGGGGCCAACGTCCTGACTTTC
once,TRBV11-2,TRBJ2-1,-,CASSLSGINEQFF,TGTGCCAGCAGCTTATCAGGGATTAATGAGCAGTTCTTC
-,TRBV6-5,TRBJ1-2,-,CASSYSGHGYTF,TGTGCCAGCAGTTACTCAGGGCATGGCTACACCTTC
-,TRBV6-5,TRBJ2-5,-,CASSYGPRETQYF,TGTGCCAGCAGTTACGGACCACGAGAGACCCAGTACTTC
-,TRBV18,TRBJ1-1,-,CASSPPGDPEAFF,TGTGCCAGCTCACCACCGGGGGACCCCGAAGCTTTCTTT
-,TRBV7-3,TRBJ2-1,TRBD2,CASSLRSGSNYEQFF,TGTGCCAGCAGCTTACGTAGCGGGAGTAATTATGAGCAGTTCTTC
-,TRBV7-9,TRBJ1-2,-,CASSTWTANYGYTF,TGTGCCAGCAGCACCTGGACGGCTAACTATGGCTACACCTTC
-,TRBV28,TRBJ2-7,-,CASSLLGRWYEQYF,TGTGCCAGCAGTTTATTAGGGAGGTGGTACGAGCAGTACTTC
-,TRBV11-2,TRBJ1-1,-,CASRPGGNTEAFF,TGTGCCAGCAGGCCAGGTGGAAACACTGAAGCTTTCTTT
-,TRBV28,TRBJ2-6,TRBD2,CASSGASGSSGANVLTF,TGTGCCAGCAGTGGGGCTAGCGGGTCCTCTGGGGCCAACGTCCTGACTTTC
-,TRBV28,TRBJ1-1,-,CATLRGGDTEAFF,TGTGCCACCCTACGCGGGGGGGACACTGAAGCTTTCTTT
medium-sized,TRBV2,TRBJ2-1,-,CAGGANRPGNEQFF,TGTGCCGGCGGGGCCAACCGCCCGGGGAATGAGCAGTTCTTC
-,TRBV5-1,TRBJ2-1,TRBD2,CASSLGALAGAQEQFF,TGCGCCAGCAGCTTGGGGGCGTTAGCGGGAGCCCAAGAGCAGTTCTTC
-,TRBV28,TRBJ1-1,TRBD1,CASSGDREWTEAFF,TGTGCCAGCAGCGGGGACAGGGAATGGACTGAAGCTTTCTTT
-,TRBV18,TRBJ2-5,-,CASSTRQPETQYF,TGTGCCAGCTCAACTCGACAGCCCGAGACCCAGTACTTC
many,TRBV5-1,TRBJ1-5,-,CASSLDPGPNQPQHF,TGCGCCAGCAGCTTGGATCCAGGGCCAAATCAGCCCCAGCATTTT
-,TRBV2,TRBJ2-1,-,CASSASSGSYNEQFF,TGTGCCAGCAGTGCTAGTTCGGGATCCTACAATGAGCAGTTCTTC
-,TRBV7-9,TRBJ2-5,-,CASSPQGGETQYF,TGTGCCAGCAGCCCGCAAGGGGGAGAGACCCAGTACTTC
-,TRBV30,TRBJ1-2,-,CAWKRGIDGYTF,TGTGCCTGGAAACGAGGGATAGATGGCTACACCTTC
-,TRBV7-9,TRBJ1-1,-,CASSLALDGDTEAFF,TGTGCCAGCAGCTTAGCGTTGGACGGCGACACTGAAGCTTTCTTT
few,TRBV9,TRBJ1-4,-,CASSVGNYRAEDEKLFF,TGTGCCAGCAGCGTAGGAAACTATCGGGCGGAGGATGAAAAACTGTTTTTT
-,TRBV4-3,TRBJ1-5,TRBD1,CASSQDRNRGLLQPQHF,TGCGCCAGCAGCCAAGATAGGAACAGGGGGCTGCTTCAGCCCCAGCATTTT
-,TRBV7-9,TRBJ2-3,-,CAFGPGLSSFTQYF,TGTGCCTTTGGGCCGGGACTCTCTTCGTTTACGCAGTATTTT
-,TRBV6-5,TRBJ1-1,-,CASSYSGAPFEAFF,TGTGCCAGCAGTTATTCGGGGGCCCCCTTTGAAGCTTTCTTT
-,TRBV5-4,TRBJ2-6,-,CASSDRQSGANVLTF,TGTGCCAGCAGCGACCGACAGTCAGGGGCCAACGTCCTGACTTTC
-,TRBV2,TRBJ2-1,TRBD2,CASIWRGGIEQFF,TGTGCCAGCATCTGGCGGGGGGGGATAGAGCAGTTCTTC
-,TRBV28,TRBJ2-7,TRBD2,CASSSPRKRERSYEQYF,TGTGCCAGCAGTTCCCCTCGCAAGCGGGAGCGCTCCTACGAGCAGTACTTC
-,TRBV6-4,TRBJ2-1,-,CASSDGRNSYNEQFF,TGTGCCAGCAGTGACGGTAGAAACTCCTACAATGAGCAGTTCTTC
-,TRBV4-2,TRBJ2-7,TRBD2,CASSSSGGITGYEQYF,TGTGCCAGCAGTTCCTCGGGGGGGATTACTGGTTACGAGCAGTACTTC
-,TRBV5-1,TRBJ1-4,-,CASSLMAGASEKLFF,TGCGCCAGCAGCTTGATGGCAGGGGCATCTGAAAAACTGTTTTTT
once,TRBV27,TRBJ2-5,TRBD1,CASSLGGTGGPTQYF,TGTGCCAGCAGTTTAGGGGGGACAGGCGGTCCCACCCAGTACTTC
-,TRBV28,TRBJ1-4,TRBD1,CASSLWQGAGEKLFF,TGTGCCAGCAGTTTATGGCAGGGGGCAGGTGAAAAACTGTTTTTT
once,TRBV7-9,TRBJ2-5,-,CASSFPNQETQYF,TGTGCCAGCAGCTTTCCCAACCAAGAGACCCAGTACTTC
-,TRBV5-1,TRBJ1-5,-,CASSLFGQANQPQHF,TGCGCCAGCAGCTTGTTTGGCCAGGCCAATCAGCCCCAGCATTTT
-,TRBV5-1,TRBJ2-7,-,CASSLAQAAYEQYF,TGCGCCAGCAGCTTGGCCCAGGCCGCTTACGAGCAGTACTTC
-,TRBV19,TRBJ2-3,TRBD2,CASSSTGTRTTDTQYF,TGTGCCAGTAGTTCTACCGGGACTAGAACCACAGATACGCAGTATTTT
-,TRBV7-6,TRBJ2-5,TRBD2,CASSPVVASGAGSQETQYF,TGTGCCAGCAGCCCCGTAGTTGCTAGCGGGGCGGGCAGCCAAGAGACCCAGTACTTC
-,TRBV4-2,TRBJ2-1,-,CASSQATRTGTLSPYNEQFF,TGTGCCAGCAGCCAGGCGACTCGGACTGGAACCTTGTCTCCTTACAATGAGCAGTTCTTC
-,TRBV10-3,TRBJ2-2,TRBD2,CAISEWLAGVGELFF,TGTGCCATCAGTGAGTGGCTAGCGGGAGTAGGGGAGCTGTTTTTT
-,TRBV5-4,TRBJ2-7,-,CASSFGGRGQGEQYF,TGTGCCAGCAGCTTCGGTGGGCGGGGACAAGGGGAGCAGTACTTC
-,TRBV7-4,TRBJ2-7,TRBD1,CASSLGRLASRDRVYEQYF,TGTGCCAGCAGCTTAGGCCGACTCGCGAGCCGGGACAGGGTATACGAGCAGTACTTC
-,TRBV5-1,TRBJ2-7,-,CASSLAGELVYEQYF,TGCGCCAGCAGCTTGGCCGGGGAGTTGGTTTACGAGCAGTACTTC
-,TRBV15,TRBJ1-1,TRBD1,CATSLGQGHTEAFF,TGTGCCACCAGCTTAGGACAGGGTCACACTGAAGCTTTCTTT
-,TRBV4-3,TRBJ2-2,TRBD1,CASSQGRGREELFF,TGCGCCAGCAGCCAAGGCAGGGGGCGGGAGGAGCTGTTTTTT
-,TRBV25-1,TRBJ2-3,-,CASSEGIGPTDTQYF,TGTGCCAGCAGTGAAGGCATAGGGCCGACAGATACGCAGTATTTT
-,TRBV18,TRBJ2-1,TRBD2,CASSRGLAGAFGEQFF,TGTGCCAGCTCACGCGGACTAGCGGGAGCGTTTGGGGAGCAGTTCTTC
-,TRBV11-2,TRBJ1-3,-,CASSLRSPAGLSGNTIYF,TGTGCCAGCAGCTTAAGATCGCCGGCAGGTCTTTCTGGAAACACCATATATTTT
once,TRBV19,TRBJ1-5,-,CASSIWINQPQHF,TGTGCCAGTAGTATCTGGATCAATCAGCCCCAGCATTTT